This TCR beta chain originates from a study of TIL therapy for anti-PD-1-resistant metastatic lung cancer. Study-wide findings and caveats: Many TIL product clones were absent from baseline tumor, suggesting clonal contraction.

CDR1 LNHNV and CDR2 YYDKDF come from the germline V gene (reference sequence). V lost 2 bases, J lost 7 bases, and 6 bases lay in between. This CDR3 is 12 amino acids long. Of note for this clone: Antigen unknown.

This was the immunoSEQ v3 assay. Data came from immunoSEQ multiplex PCR; TCRdb stores just in-frame clones and leaves some out. This table holds roughly 7,400 clones, roughly 80% found once. Time point indicated: pre-treatment sample, taken before nivolumab and TIL therapy. The tumor samples were excised metastases, mostly pleural nodules or supraclavicular lymph nodes. This chain joins TRBV15 and TRBJ2-4; D ambiguous. The sequence was collected from a person aged 25 to 79 with non-small cell lung cancer. Material: tumor tissue, obtained at baseline. CDR3 in amino acids: CATSRPLNIQYF. CDR3 nucleotide sequence: TGTGCCACCAGCAGACCCCTTAACATTCAGTACTTC. Full variable domain (outside the CDR3, taken from reference TRBV15 and TRBJ2-4): DAMVIQNPRYQVTQFGKPVTLSCSQTLNHNVMYWYQQKSSQAPKLLFHYYDKDFNNEADTPDNFQSRRPNTSFCFLDIRSPGLGDTAMYLCATSRPLNIQYFGAGTRLSVL.